A selection of T cell receptor beta chains follows, all from one sample in a study of blood T cell repertoires in COVID-19. The protocol was immunoSEQ multiplex PCR, while the TCRdb copy is restricted to in-frame clones and leaves out a portion. The sample records 30,000 to 35,000 clones, about 89% being singletons. The material sequenced was peripheral blood. The receptors were gathered from a woman aged 40 to 49 with active or convalescent COVID-19. The CDR3 runs from the conserved cysteine through the conserved F or W. Fields, in order: D gene, V gene, clone size, J gene, CDR3 DNA, CDR3 protein. The D gene is left open where the match is weak. Some rows mark clone size as missing; the rest say once, few, many or name a class of expanded clone.

>.|TRBV11-2|.|TRBJ1-1
TGTGCCAGCAGCTTCAATCTTAGATGGCGGGACGGTTACACTGAAGCTTTCTTT
CASSFNLRWRDGYTEAFF
>TRBD1|TRBV19|.|TRBJ1-2
TGTGCCAGTACCCCGGGACAGGGGAACTATGGCTACACCTTC
CASTPGQGNYGYTF
>.|TRBV28|.|TRBJ1-5
TGTGCCAGCAGTTTATTTTACAGGGACCCCAATCAGCCCCAGCATTTT
CASSLFYRDPNQPQHF
>TRBD1|TRBV7-8|.|TRBJ2-2
TGTGCCAGCAGCTTAGGAGGGGGCTCGAACACCGGGGAGCTGTTTTTT
CASSLGGGSNTGELFF
>.|TRBV2|once|TRBJ1-5
TGTGCCAGCAGTGGAGGACGGGCTAGCGGCAATCAGCCCCAGCATTTT
CASSGGRASGNQPQHF
>TRBD1|TRBV9|.|TRBJ2-7
TGTGCCAGCAGCATGGGACAGGGCTACGAGCAGTACTTC
CASSMGQGYEQYF
>TRBD1|TRBV5-1|.|TRBJ1-6
TGCGCCAGCAGCGCAGGGACAGCCAGAAATAATTCACCCCTCCACTTT
CASSAGTARNNSPLHF
>.|TRBV19|.|TRBJ1-2
TGTGCCAGTAGCTCTGACTATGGCTACACCTTC
CASSSDYGYTF
>.|TRBV5-8|few|TRBJ1-5
TGTGCCAGCAGCTTGGCCAATACGGCAGGGTTCAATCAGCCCCAGCATTTT
CASSLANTAGFNQPQHF
>TRBD1|TRBV15|.|TRBJ2-5
TGTGCCACCAGCGGTAGGACAGGGGGGAAAGAGACCCAGTACTTC
CATSGRTGGKETQYF
>TRBD2|TRBV7-2|.|TRBJ2-5
TGTGCCAGCAGCCGGACTAGCGGGAGGGAGACCCAGTACTTC
CASSRTSGRETQYF
>TRBD1|TRBV19|once|TRBJ1-1
TGTGCCAGTATGGGACAGGTGAACACTGAAGCTTTCTTT
CASMGQVNTEAFF
>TRBD1|TRBV7-3|.|TRBJ2-7
TGTGCCAGCAGCTTAAGGACAGGGGCCGAGCAGTACTTC
CASSLRTGAEQYF
>.|TRBV9|once|TRBJ2-4
TGTGCCAGCAGCGTTGGCACGGGGAACATTCAGTACTTC
CASSVGTGNIQYF
>.|TRBV2|.|TRBJ2-7
TGTGCCAGCAGTCCCCAGGGTAGCTACGAGCAGTACTTC
CASSPQGSYEQYF
>TRBD1|TRBV4-3|.|TRBJ1-2
TGCGCCAGCAGCCAACAACAGGGGTATTATGGCTACACCTTC
CASSQQQGYYGYTF
>.|TRBV21-1|.|TRBJ2-7
TGTGCCACCAAGCGAGGAGGGGGGGTGACCTACGAGCAGTACTTC
CATKRGGGVTYEQYF
>.|TRBV15|few|TRBJ2-7
TGTGCCACCAGCCCATCCTCCTACGAGCAGTACTTC
CATSPSSYEQYF
>TRBD1|TRBV6-5|.|TRBJ1-4
TGTGCCAGCAGCCAGACAGGGCCAACGGATGAAAAACTGTTTTTT
CASSQTGPTDEKLFF
>.|TRBV5-5|once|TRBJ2-7
TGTGCCAGCAGCTTGTCGACAGCTCCGGTAACCTCCTACGAGCAGTACTTC
CASSLSTAPVTSYEQYF
>.|TRBV7-8|.|TRBJ2-5
TGTGCCAGCAGCTCTAATAGCATCTGGTACCAAGAGACCCAGTACTTC
CASSSNSIWYQETQYF
>TRBD1|TRBV12-3/TRBV12-4|.|TRBJ1-5
TGTGCCAGCAGTTTATCACAGGGGCAGCCCCAGCATTTT
CASSLSQGQPQHF
>TRBD2|TRBV3-1/TRBV3-2|.|TRBJ2-3
TGTGCCAGCAGCCCCAAACGAGCGGGACTAGCCCGGGGCACAGATACGCAGTATTTT
CASSPKRAGLARGTDTQYF
>.|TRBV7-9|once|TRBJ1-2
TGTGCCAGCAGCTCGACAGAGAACTATGGCTACACCTTC
CASSSTENYGYTF
>TRBD1|TRBV10-3|.|TRBJ1-1
TGTGCCATCAGTGAGTCCTGGACAGGGGCCCTGAACACTGAAGCTTTCTTT
CAISESWTGALNTEAFF
>TRBD2|TRBV29-1|.|TRBJ2-3
TGCAGCGTCAGACTAGCGGGAGGAGACACAGATACGCAGTATTTT
CSVRLAGGDTDTQYF
>.|TRBV28|.|TRBJ2-6
TGTGCCAGCCAGAGGGCCCCCTCTGGGGCCAACGTCCTGACTTTC
CASQRAPSGANVLTF
>.|TRBV7-2|.|TRBJ1-2
TGTGCCAGCAGACCGCAAACAGGGTTTGGCTACACCTTC
CASRPQTGFGYTF
>.|TRBV9|.|TRBJ1-6
TGTGCCAGCAGCGCGGTCAACAGTCATTCACCCCTCCACTTT
CASSAVNSHSPLHF
>TRBD2|TRBV24-1|.|TRBJ2-7
TGTGCCACCAGTGATCCGACTAGCGGGGCTTACGAGCAGTACTTC
CATSDPTSGAYEQYF
>TRBD2|TRBV27|.|TRBJ2-7
TGTGCCAGCAGTTTGAGATGGACTAGCGGGGGCCCTGCCGTGGGACAGTACTTC
CASSLRWTSGGPAVGQYF
>TRBD1|TRBV7-2|.|TRBJ2-7
TGTGCCAGCAGCTCGGGACAGATCTACGAGCAGTACTTC
CASSSGQIYEQYF
>TRBD1|TRBV7-9|.|TRBJ2-5
TGTGCCAGCAGCCCCCGACAGGGGGCAGAGACCCAGTACTTC
CASSPRQGAETQYF
>TRBD2|TRBV5-1|.|TRBJ2-1
TGCGCCAGCAGCCTTAGCGGGGGTAACTACAATGAGCAGTTCTTC
CASSLSGGNYNEQFF
>.|TRBV10-3|.|TRBJ2-7
TGTGCCATCACTCCGACAGAGATTTCCTACGAGCAGTACTTC
CAITPTEISYEQYF
>.|TRBV27|.|TRBJ1-2
TGTGCCAGCAGTTTCCGAGCCGGGTTTGGTGGCTACACCTTC
CASSFRAGFGGYTF
>TRBD1|TRBV6-4|.|TRBJ1-2
TGTGCCAGCAGACCCGGGACAGGGCTCTATGGCTACACCTTC
CASRPGTGLYGYTF
>.|TRBV11-2|.|TRBJ2-2
TGTGCCAGCAGCTTAGATCTTATGGGAGAAAACACCGGGGAGCTGTTTTTT
CASSLDLMGENTGELFF
>TRBD1|TRBV4-1|.|TRBJ2-7
TGCGCCAGCAGCCAAGCCGACAGGGGTTTCCCACCCTACGAGCAGTACTTC
CASSQADRGFPPYEQYF
>.|TRBV14|.|TRBJ2-7
TGTGCCAGCAGCCAACAAGGTCGGACAGCCTCCTACGAGCAGTACTTC
CASSQQGRTASYEQYF
>TRBD1|TRBV27|.|TRBJ1-2
TGTGCCAGCAGGGGCTGGGGACAGGGATCCGATGGCTACACCTTC
CASRGWGQGSDGYTF
>TRBD1|TRBV2|once|TRBJ1-5
TGTGCCAGCACCCCGGGACAGACTAATCAGCCCCAGCATTTT
CASTPGQTNQPQHF
>.|TRBV28|.|TRBJ2-4
TGTGCCAGCAGCCCACGAGGGTGGCCCTTAGCCAAAAACATTCAGTACTTC
CASSPRGWPLAKNIQYF
>TRBD1|TRBV7-6|.|TRBJ2-2
TGTGCCAGCAGCTACGGACAGGGAAACACCGGGGAGCTGTTTTTT
CASSYGQGNTGELFF
>TRBD2|TRBV6-1|.|TRBJ2-7
TGTGCCAGCAGTGAACCCTCAGCGGGGGGGATCTACGAGCAGTACTTC
CASSEPSAGGIYEQYF
>TRBD1|TRBV15|.|TRBJ2-5
TGTGCCACCAGCAGGAACAGGGGGCTCGCAGAGACCCAGTACTTC
CATSRNRGLAETQYF
>TRBD2|TRBV5-8|once|TRBJ2-1
TGTGCCAGCAGCCAAGTGGGACTAGCGGGGGCTACCCCCTACAATGAGCAGTTCTTC
CASSQVGLAGATPYNEQFF
>.|TRBV29-1|few|TRBJ1-1
TGCAGCGTTGTCTCCAGGGTTAGTGAAGCTTTCTTT
CSVVSRVSEAFF
>TRBD2|TRBV5-8|.|TRBJ2-1
TGTGCCAGCAGCTTAAAGGGACTAGCGGGGGGGAGCTCCTACAATGAGCAGTTCTTC
CASSLKGLAGGSSYNEQFF
>TRBD2|TRBV18|once|TRBJ2-3
TGTGCCAGCTCACCATCTCCCCGACTAGCGGGGTCCACAGATACGCAGTATTTT
CASSPSPRLAGSTDTQYF
>.|TRBV3-1/TRBV3-2|.|TRBJ1-2
TGTGCCAGCAGCCAGGGCAGGGCGAGCTACACCTTC
CASSQGRASYTF
>.|TRBV7-8|.|TRBJ2-7
TGTGCCAGCAGCTTAGGTCAGGGGGGCGACGAGCAGTACTTC
CASSLGQGGDEQYF